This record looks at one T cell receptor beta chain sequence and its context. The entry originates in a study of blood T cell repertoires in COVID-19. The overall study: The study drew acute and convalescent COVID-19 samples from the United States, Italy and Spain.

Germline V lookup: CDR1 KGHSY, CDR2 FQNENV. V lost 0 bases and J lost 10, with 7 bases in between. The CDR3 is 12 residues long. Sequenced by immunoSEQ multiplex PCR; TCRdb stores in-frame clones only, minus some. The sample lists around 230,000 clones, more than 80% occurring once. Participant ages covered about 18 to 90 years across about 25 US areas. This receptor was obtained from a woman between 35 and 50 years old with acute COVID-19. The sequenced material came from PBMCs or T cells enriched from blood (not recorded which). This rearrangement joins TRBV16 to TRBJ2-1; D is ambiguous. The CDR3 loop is CASSQSALEQFF. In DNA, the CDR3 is TGTGCCAGCAGCCAATCAGCTCTGGAGCAGTTCTTC.